What follows describes a single T cell receptor beta chain. Its antigen is as yet unknown. The data derive from a study of a mutant IDH1 vaccine in newly diagnosed glioma. Overall study: The initiation of vaccination occurred 4-6 weeks after radiotherapy alone, or with temozolomide cycles. Visit timing is recorded as week 35 for V12 and week 47 for V13.

Time point of the sample: week 35, safety follow-up. One vaccine dose held 300 ug of mutant IDH1 20-mer peptide and came with topical imiquimod. Eight vaccine injections were given to patients in weeks 1, 3, 5, 7, 11, 15, 19 and 23. Study-level results: Variations in leading peripheral T cell clonotypes appeared to have no connection with pseudoprogression.

The repertoire was sequenced with immunoSEQ multiplex PCR; TCRdb's copy has only in-frame clones and lacks some. The sample yields about 32,000 clones, roughly 80% seen once. In germline, CDR1 is SQVTM, CDR2 ANQGSEA. CDR3 length: 16 residues. V shed 2 bases, J shed 1 base, and the junction held 6 bases outside the gene matches. The TCR comes from a man in his thirties or forties with glioma. The V and J genes are TRBV29-1 and TRBJ2-1; the match to TRBD2 covers 9 bases. The input for sequencing was PBMCs, taken from a glioma patient whose treatment included an IDH1 peptide vaccine. The DNA for the CDR3 is TGCAGCGTTGAACTGTCTAGCGGGGCATCCTACAATGAGCAGTTCTTC. Protein product: CSVELSSGASYNEQFF.